This T cell receptor (beta chain) was obtained from a study of blood T cell repertoires in COVID-19. Study as a whole: COVID-19 samples, acute and convalescent, were from the United States, Italy and Spain. Nucleic acid was either cDNA or gDNA, and it came from T cells, B-cell-depleted T cells, or PBMCs.

This clone was counted once. Germline CDR1 and CDR2: ENHRY and SYGVKD. V was clipped by 6 bases and J by 1 base, with 7 bases between them. The CDR3 is made up of 12 amino acids. For recovered donors of Cohort 3, there were two negative PCRs, clearance, or symptom resolution. Original methodology: Scientists estimated how many nucleated cells there were by amplifying reference gene primers. Only in-frame clones appear in the TCRdb table, and some are missing; sequencing was by immunoSEQ multiplex PCR. D and trimming come from the DNA, and the V and J calls and clone size come from that table. The sample holds approximately 200,000 clones, roughly 88% seen once.

This sequence joins TRBV10-3 and TRBJ2-7; tentative D call: TRBD2 (6 bases). The specimen was PBMCs or T cells enriched from blood (not recorded which). This receptor was identified in a woman in her 30s who had recovered from COVID-19. The CDR3 sequence is CAIRDYSYEQYF. The CDR3 DNA reads as TGTGCCATCAGGGACTATTCCTACGAGCAGTACTTC.